This is a list of T cell receptor beta chains from one sample in a study of T cell changes during pregnancy in multiple sclerosis. Sequencing used immunoSEQ multiplex PCR; TCRdb keeps in-frame clones, though not all of them. This sample has under 45,000 clones, with 70% to 90% found just once. Material: CD8+ T cells from peripheral blood mononuclear cells, obtained in the first trimester of pregnancy. Receptor source: a female donor with multiple sclerosis, enrolled in a pregnancy study. CDR3s include the opening cysteine and the closing phenylalanine or tryptophan. A D gene is named only where the DNA matches it firmly. Expanded clones are given a class, and other clones once, few, many or no size at all.

NA	TRBV13	TRBJ1-4	14	NA	CASSLQGRNEKLFF	TGTGCCAGCAGCCTACAGGGCCGTAATGAAAAACTGTTTTTT
TRBD1	TRBV13	TRBJ1-1	14	NA	CASSSADRGTEAFF	TGTGCCAGCAGCTCAGCTGACAGGGGCACTGAAGCTTTCTTT
NA	TRBV9	TRBJ2-1	16	NA	CASSVGQSAGYNEQFF	TGTGCCAGCAGCGTAGGACAGTCCGCCGGCTACAATGAGCAGTTCTTC
NA	TRBV6-5	TRBJ1-1	16	few	CASSYDHSQMNTEAFF	TGTGCCAGCAGTTACGATCACAGTCAGATGAACACTGAAGCTTTCTTT
TRBD2	TRBV7-8	TRBJ2-3	16	NA	CASSLAGAGGADTQYF	TGTGCCAGCAGCTTAGCGGGGGCGGGGGGGGCAGATACGCAGTATTTT
NA	TRBV7-2	TRBJ2-1	11	once	CASSPGNEQFF	TGTGCCAGCAGCCCCGGTAATGAGCAGTTCTTC
TRBD2	TRBV27	TRBJ2-1	15	NA	CASSFLAGVYNEQFF	TGTGCCAGCAGTTTCCTAGCGGGGGTCTACAATGAGCAGTTCTTC
NA	TRBV5-6	TRBJ2-2	16	NA	CASSWGGQANTGELFF	TGTGCCAGCAGCTGGGGGGGACAGGCGAACACCGGGGAGCTGTTTTTT
NA	TRBV6-4	TRBJ2-2	14	few	CASSDTRDAGELFF	TGTGCCAGCAGTGACACGCGGGATGCCGGGGAGCTGTTTTTT
NA	TRBV11-2	TRBJ2-5	16	NA	CASSLTGQLSGETQYF	TGTGCCAGCAGCTTAACAGGGCAATTATCGGGAGAGACCCAGTACTTC
TRBD1	TRBV29-1	TRBJ2-7	17	NA	CSVHSPLRDRASYEQYF	TGCAGCGTTCATTCGCCGTTGAGGGACAGGGCATCCTACGAGCAGTACTTC
NA	TRBV12-5	TRBJ1-2	13	NA	CASGLGGFYGYTF	TGTGCTAGTGGTTTGGGAGGGTTTTATGGCTACACCTTC
TRBD1	TRBV6-5	TRBJ1-4	14	NA	CASGLTGRGEKLFF	TGTGCCAGCGGACTGACAGGGAGAGGAGAAAAACTGTTTTTT
TRBD2	TRBV7-9	TRBJ2-5	16	NA	CASSLVSGGAGETQYF	TGTGCCAGCAGCTTAGTCAGCGGGGGGGCCGGAGAGACCCAGTACTTC
NA	TRBV13	TRBJ1-5	14	NA	CASSLDGTGEPQHF	TGTGCCAGCAGCTTAGACGGTACCGGGGAGCCCCAGCATTTT
NA	TRBV10-2	TRBJ2-5	14	once	CASSENPVQETQYF	TGCGCCAGCAGTGAGAATCCGGTCCAAGAGACCCAGTACTTC
NA	TRBV7-2	TRBJ2-7	12	NA	CASSLSPYEQYF	TGTGCCAGCAGCTTATCTCCCTACGAGCAGTACTTC
NA	TRBV27	TRBJ1-2	14	NA	CASSPGLANYGYTF	TGTGCCAGCAGTCCCGGCCTAGCTAACTATGGCTACACCTTC
NA	TRBV9	TRBJ2-1	14	NA	CASGYGGDEDEQFF	TGTGCCAGCGGTTATGGGGGCGATGAGGATGAGCAGTTCTTC
NA	TRBV4-1	TRBJ1-4	14	NA	CASSEYPRDEKLFF	TGCGCCAGCAGCGAGTACCCCCGAGATGAAAAACTGTTTTTT
TRBD2	TRBV7-2	TRBJ2-1	18	NA	CASSLRAIGLAGNNEQFF	TGTGCCAGCAGCCTACGAGCGATTGGGCTAGCGGGAAACAATGAGCAGTTCTTC
NA	TRBV4-1	TRBJ1-5	14	NA	CASSPGQLNQPQHF	TGCGCCAGCAGCCCCGGACAGCTCAATCAGCCCCAGCATTTT
TRBD2	TRBV4-1	TRBJ2-2	14	NA	CASSQGGSGRELFF	TGCGCCAGCAGCCAAGGCGGTAGCGGGCGGGAGCTGTTTTTT
NA	TRBV6-4	TRBJ1-1	15	NA	CASSDNDTPNTEAFF	TGTGCCAGCAGTGACAATGACACTCCAAACACTGAAGCTTTCTTT
NA	TRBV20-1	TRBJ1-1	11	NA	CSAPSGPEAFF	TGCAGTGCCCCGTCGGGTCCTGAAGCTTTCTTT
NA	TRBV4-2	TRBJ2-7	12	NA	CASSLERHEQYF	TGTGCCAGCAGCTTAGAGCGCCACGAGCAGTACTTC
TRBD1	TRBV27	TRBJ2-7	12	NA	CASGTGGYEQYF	TGTGCCAGCGGGACAGGGGGCTACGAGCAGTACTTC
TRBD2	TRBV2	TRBJ2-3	15	few	CASSVAGAQRFTQYF	TGTGCCAGCAGTGTAGCGGGGGCCCAGCGTTTCACGCAGTATTTT
NA	TRBV27	TRBJ1-1	11	NA	CAAQGGAEAFF	TGTGCCGCCCAGGGAGGGGCTGAAGCTTTCTTT
TRBD2	TRBV11-3	TRBJ2-1	15	NA	CASSLGGLAFNEQFF	TGTGCCAGCAGCTTAGGTGGACTAGCTTTCAATGAGCAGTTCTTC
NA	TRBV11-2	TRBJ2-7	13	NA	CASSLDSSYEQYF	TGTGCCAGCAGCTTGGACAGCTCCTACGAGCAGTACTTC
NA	TRBV6-5	TRBJ1-2	14	NA	CASSYSGQYPGYTF	TGTGCCAGCAGTTACTCCGGACAGTACCCTGGCTACACCTTC
TRBD1	TRBV4-3	TRBJ2-4	20	NA	CASSQAQIGPGQGYKNIQYF	TGCGCCAGCAGCCAAGCCCAAATAGGCCCGGGACAGGGCTACAAAAACATTCAGTACTTC
NA	TRBV7-2	TRBJ2-3	12	NA	CASNLGLDTQYF	TGTGCCAGCAACCTCGGGTTAGATACGCAGTATTTT
TRBD1	TRBV9	TRBJ1-2	17	NA	CASSVSGGTRINYGYTF	TGTGCCAGCAGCGTGTCAGGGGGCACCCGGATAAACTATGGCTACACCTTC
NA	TRBV7-3	TRBJ2-7	13	NA	CASSYDPGYEQYF	TGTGCCAGCAGCTACGATCCGGGCTACGAGCAGTACTTC